Each of the 28 T cell receptor beta chains below was sequenced from the same sample in a study of T cell responses to AZD1222 COVID-19 vaccine. The assay was immunoSEQ multiplex PCR, and TCRdb's table has in-frame clones only and misses some. The sample contains some 150,000 clones, approximately 89% of which appear only once. The starting material was peripheral blood, obtained 28 days after the second AZD1222 dose. The receptors derive from an adult who received the AZD1222 COVID-19 vaccine.

The rearrangement links TRBV7-6 to TRBJ2-1; D unresolved. Trimming removed 0 bases at V and 10 bases at J, with 7 bases between. Germline V CDR1 and CDR2: SGHVS, FNYEAQ. This CDR3 contains 12 residues. CDR3 sequence: CASSLAEREQFF. Written as DNA, the CDR3 is TGTGCCAGCAGCTTAGCAGAGCGCGAGCAGTTCTTC.

This sequence joins TRBV24-1 and TRBJ1-1, with TRBD1 matching over 7 bases. Trimming cost V 4 bases and J 11 bases; bases outside gene matches: 6. Germline V gives CDR1 KGHDR, CDR2 SFDVKD. This CDR3 is built from 12 residues. The CDR3 DNA sequence: TGTGCCACCAGTGACCCTGGACAGGAGGCTTTCTTT. Protein product: CATSDPGQEAFF.

This clone was recorded once. This chain joins TRBV3-1 (or the pseudogene TRBV3-2) and TRBJ2-3; no definite D call. Germline V gives CDR1 LGHDT, CDR2 YNNKEL (reference sequence). V was clipped by 1 base and J by 4 bases, with 9 bases between them. This CDR3 has 14 residues. CDR3 bases: TGTGCCAGCAGCCAAGTTTTACAGCCAGATACGCAGTATTTT. Encoded protein: CASSQVLQPDTQYF.

The chain uses TRBV30 and TRBJ1-1; possible D gene TRBD1, 6 bases. Trimming took off 2 bases at V and 1 base at J, with 11 bases between the two ends. This CDR3 comprises 14 residues. The germline CDR1 and CDR2 sequences are GTSNPN and SVGIG (reference sequence). This CDR3 reads CAWSRGAANTEAFF. The CDR3 DNA reads as TGTGCCTGGAGTCGGGGGGCGGCGAACACTGAAGCTTTCTTT.

This chain uses TRBV19 with TRBJ1-1; tentative D call: TRBD1 (5 bases). There are 13 residues in the CDR3. Per germline, CDR1 LNHDA and CDR2 SQIVND (reference sequence). V lost 7 bases to trimming and J lost 2 bases, with 11 bases between them. CDR3 sequence reads: CASNPTVNTEAFF. CDR3 sequence (DNA): TGTGCCAGTAACCCGACAGTCAACACTGAAGCTTTCTTT.

V is TRBV2 and J is TRBJ2-5; D perhaps matches TRBD2 (7 bases). Per germline, CDR1 SNHLY and CDR2 FYNNEI. V was pared by 6 bases and J by 7 bases, with 18 bases between. The CDR3 consists of 14 residues. CDR3 in DNA: TGTGCCAGCAGCGCCCGCGGGGGCCCGGGGACCCAGTACTTC. Translating gives CASSARGGPGTQYF.

J is TRBJ1-6 and V is TRBV4-3; D uncertain. Per the germline V gene, CDR1 is LGHNA and CDR2 is YSLEER. The ends were cut back, 4 bases at V and 7 bases at J, with 17 bases in the middle. The CDR3 spans 16 residues. Here the CDR3 reads CASSLRKSLRNSPLHF. Written as DNA, the CDR3 is TGCGCCAGCAGCCTAAGGAAATCACTGCGGAATTCACCCCTCCACTTT.

This chain uses TRBV6-1 with TRBJ1-3; D ambiguous. Germline loops: CDR1 MNHNS, CDR2 SASEGT. V was cut by 2 bases and J by 0 bases, with 2 bases left in between. CDR3 length equals 13 residues. CDR3 sequence: CASSEYSGNTIYF. Written as DNA, the CDR3 is TGTGCCAGCAGTGAATACTCTGGAAACACCATATATTTT.

V usage is TRBV5-4 and J usage is TRBJ2-1; maybe TRBD1 (5 bases). V lost 0 bases and J 5 bases, leaving 18 bases between the germline ends. CDR3 size: 17 residues. In germline, CDR1 is SGHNT, CDR2 YYREEE (reference sequence). CDR3 sequence: CASSLAVGTGINNEQFF. The DNA of the CDR3 is TGTGCCAGCAGCTTGGCGGTCGGAACAGGAATAAACAATGAGCAGTTCTTC.

The CDR3 spells CASSVPGELFF. The DNA of the CDR3 is TGTGCCAGCAGCGTACCCGGGGAGCTGTTTTTT. The chain is built from TRBV9 and TRBJ2-2; no firm D call. The CDR3 length is 11 residues. Germline V gene data show CDR1 as SGDLS and CDR2 as YYNGEE. Trimming left V 1 base short and J 6 bases short, with 1 base between.

V usage is TRBV9 and J usage is TRBJ2-1; 8 nucleotides agree with TRBD2. The length of the CDR3 is 15 residues. The V segment lost 4 bases and the J segment 8 bases; nucleotides outside the gene matches: 11. The germline gives CDR1 SGDLS, CDR2 YYNGEE. CDR3 residues: CASSFTGLGGDEQFF. DNA of the CDR3: TGTGCCAGCAGCTTCACGGGACTAGGAGGGGATGAGCAGTTCTTC.

This chain joins TRBV6-6 and TRBJ2-5; D unresolved. The germline CDR1 and CDR2 sequences are MNHNY and SVGAGI (reference sequence). The CDR3 length is 13 residues. Trimming pared 4 bases from V and 1 base from J, leaving 7 bases between. The CDR3 is CASSSQVQETQYF. CDR3 nucleotides: TGTGCCAGCAGTTCGCAGGTCCAAGAGACCCAGTACTTC.

This chain uses TRBV5-3 with TRBJ2-4; TRBD2 might be the D (6 bases). TRBV5-3 is assigned to the ORF class and has an uncertain function. Trimming stripped 5 bases from V and 0 bases from J, with 18 bases between. The CDR3 is 17 residues long. The CDR3 DNA is TGTGCCAGAAGTCCTAGAGGGGACTTACTAGCCAAAAACATTCAGTACTTC. Translating gives CARSPRGDLLAKNIQYF.

The V call is TRBV19, the J call TRBJ1-1; D is possibly TRBD1 (5 bases). CDR1 and CDR2 (germline): LNHDA, SQIVND (reference sequence). There are 13 residues in the CDR3. The ends were cut back, 6 bases at V and 8 bases at J, with 16 bases in the middle. The CDR3 region is CASSAPPGSEAFF. The CDR3, as DNA: TGTGCCAGTAGCGCCCCCCCAGGGAGCGAAGCTTTCTTT.

V is TRBV7-9 and J is TRBJ1-2; no reliable D call. This CDR3 region has 13 residues. Trimming stripped 5 bases from V and 4 bases from J, with 11 bases between. From germline, CDR1 is SEHNR and CDR2 FQNEAQ (reference sequence). The CDR3 protein is CASSPGSIYGYTF. Here the CDR3 DNA reads TGTGCCAGCAGCCCCGGGTCGATCTATGGCTACACCTTC.

The chain has TRBV21-1 and TRBJ2-2; the table gives TRBD2 as D, unverified against the DNA. TRBV21-1 is shown as a pseudogene. This CDR3 spans 17 amino acids. This chain's CDR3 is CASSRPLESEDTGELFF. In nucleotides, the CDR3 is TGTGCCAGCAGCAGGCCGTTAGAAAGCGAGGACACCGGGGAGCTGTTTTTT.

This clone was detected only once. This chain links TRBV10-3 with TRBJ1-6; D is unresolved. Trimming left V 2 bases short and J 8 bases short, with 4 bases between. The germline V gene has CDR1 ENHRY and CDR2 SYGVKD. This CDR3 is built from 12 residues. The CDR3 loop is CAISEPDSPLHF. The DNA of the CDR3 is TGTGCCATCAGTGAGCCAGATTCACCCCTCCACTTT.

The chain employs TRBV19 and TRBJ1-3; possibly TRBD1 for D (6 bases). Trimming cost V 2 bases and J 2 bases, with 10 bases left between them. Germline V gene sequence: CDR1 LNHDA, CDR2 SQIVND (reference sequence). The CDR3 extends over 15 amino acids. In nucleotides, the CDR3 is TGTGCCAGTAGTATAAAACAGGGAGCTGGAAACACCATATATTTT. As protein: CASSIKQGAGNTIYF.

The gene calls are TRBV6-5 and TRBJ1-1; D is possibly TRBD1 (6 bases). Trimming removed 4 bases from V and 4 bases from J, with 10 bases in between. Germline V CDR1 and CDR2: MNHEY, SVGAGI. The length of the CDR3 is 13 residues. CDR3 coding DNA: TGTGCCAGCAGTTTACAGGGATCCACTGAAGCTTTCTTT. Protein: CASSLQGSTEAFF.

This clone is a singleton in its sample. The chain links TRBV6-5 to TRBJ2-1, with D unclear. The CDR3 length is 13 residues. CDR1 and CDR2 from the germline V gene are MNHEY and SVGAGI. V shed 0 bases and J shed 6 bases, with 6 bases lying between them. The CDR3 is CASSYSLFNEQFF. CDR3 nucleotide sequence: TGTGCCAGCAGTTACTCGCTCTTCAATGAGCAGTTCTTC.

The gene calls are TRBV6-6 and TRBJ1-1; no clear D gene. Germline lookup yields CDR1 MNHNY and CDR2 SVGAGI (reference sequence). The CDR3 runs to 13 residues. Trimming shortened V by 10 bases and J by 0 bases, and 12 bases separated the two germline ends. Here the CDR3 DNA reads TGTGCCACTTTTCGACGGATGAACACTGAAGCTTTCTTT. Its protein is CATFRRMNTEAFF.

The chain joins TRBV28 to TRBJ2-5; 8 bases agree with TRBD2. This CDR3 region has 16 residues. V was pared by 4 bases and J by 3 bases, with 10 bases of the junction left unmatched. The germline V gene has CDR1 MDHEN and CDR2 SYDVKM. This CDR3 is CASSSSGLGLEETQYF. Here the CDR3 DNA reads TGTGCCAGCAGTTCGTCTGGTCTGGGACTAGAAGAGACCCAGTACTTC. The whole variable domain, remainder taken from reference TRBV28 and TRBJ2-5, is DVKVTQSSRYLVKRTGEKVFLECVQDMDHENMFWYRQDPGLGLRLIYFSYDVKMKEKGDIPEGYSVSREKKERFSLILESASTNQTSMYLCASSSSGLGLEETQYFGPGTRLLVL.

The chain joins TRBV24-1 to TRBJ1-1; D gene unclear. With 6 bases removed from V and 4 bases from J, the gap between germline ends came to 17 bases. This CDR3 region has 15 residues. CDR1 is KGHDR and CDR2 is SFDVKD in the germline V gene. Here the CDR3 reads CATSTFKEGVTEAFF. Written as DNA, the CDR3 is TGTGCCACCAGTACGTTCAAGGAAGGCGTCACTGAAGCTTTCTTT.

The chain links TRBV29-1 to TRBJ2-7; unclear D gene. The CDR3 sequence is 12 residues long. The germline V gene encodes CDR1 SQVTM and CDR2 ANQGSEA. V lost 3 bases and J 7 bases, leaving 13 bases between the germline ends. In DNA, the CDR3 is TGCAGCGTTGATTCGGCCTTGGGTGAGCAGTACTTC. This sequence encodes CSVDSALGEQYF.

This clone was seen once. This chain joins TRBV2 and TRBJ1-5, with 8 positions matching TRBD1. This CDR3 has 14 residues. CDR1 is SNHLY, CDR2 FYNNEI, per germline. The junction had 5 bases not matched to a gene; V was cut back by 6 bases and J by 4 bases. In DNA form, the CDR3 reads TGTGCCAGCAGCCCGGACAGGGAAAATCAGCCCCAGCATTTT. This codes for CASSPDRENQPQHF.

CDR3 residues: CASSYDRTEAFF. In DNA form, the CDR3 reads TGTGCCAGCAGTTATGACAGGACTGAAGCTTTCTTT. The chain carries TRBV28 and TRBJ1-1; tentative D call: TRBD1 (6 bases). The V end was cut by 4 bases, the J end by 5 bases, with 8 bases between. CDR1 is MDHEN and CDR2 is SYDVKM in the germline V gene. The CDR3 has 12 amino acids.

CDR3 DNA: TGCGCCAGCAGCTTCTCCGGGACAAACTCCTACGAGCAGTACTTC. Translating gives CASSFSGTNSYEQYF. The chain links TRBV5-1 to TRBJ2-7; tentatively, D is TRBD1 (6 bases). The germline V and J ends were trimmed by 2 bases and 0 bases, with 12 bases remaining between them. The CDR3 is 15 residues long. Germline CDR1 and CDR2: SGHRS and YFSETQ.

V usage is TRBV5-5 and J usage is TRBJ2-3; D unclear. The CDR3 is 17 amino acids. CDR1 is SGHKS and CDR2 is YYEKEE in the germline V gene (reference sequence). The germline V and J ends were trimmed by 1 base and 2 bases, with 17 bases remaining between them. In DNA, the CDR3 is TGTGCCAGCAGCTTGAGGGCAGGCGACACTATCACAGATACGCAGTATTTT. This sequence encodes CASSLRAGDTITDTQYF.